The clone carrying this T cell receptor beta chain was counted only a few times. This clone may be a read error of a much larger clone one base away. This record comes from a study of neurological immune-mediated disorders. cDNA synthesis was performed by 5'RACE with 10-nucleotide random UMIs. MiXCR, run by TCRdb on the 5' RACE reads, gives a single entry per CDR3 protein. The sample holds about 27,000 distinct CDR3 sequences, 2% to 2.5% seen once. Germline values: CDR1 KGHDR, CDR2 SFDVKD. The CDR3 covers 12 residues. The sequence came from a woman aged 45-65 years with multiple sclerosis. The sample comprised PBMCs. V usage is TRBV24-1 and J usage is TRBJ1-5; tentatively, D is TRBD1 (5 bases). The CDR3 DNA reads TGTGCCGCCGGGACGGGAAATCAGCCCCAGAATTTT. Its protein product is CAAGTGNQPQNF.